This record concerns one T cell receptor (beta chain) sequence. Its cognate antigen is unknown. PCR involved 60 Vbeta and 13 Jbeta primers. TCRdb's table, derived via immunoSEQ multiplex PCR, lists solely in-frame clones and lacks some. Found here are 150,000 to 200,000 clones, about 85% of them singletons; the top ten hold around 6.5%. This record comes from a study of cytomegalovirus exposure and HLA in healthy donors. Looking at the study overall: Earlier work reported approximately 100 million unique TCR beta sequences from about 180 million T cells.

Overall study results and limits: Analyzed later, association rates of TCRs varied across HLA loci, with DRB1 most and HLA-C fewest.

The sequence came from a male donor in good health and CMV-seropositive. The sample taken for sequencing was PBMCs.

The CDR3 region has the DNA TGTGCCAGCAGCCTGGACCCCCGGAGGGAGACCCAGTACTTC. Encoded protein: CASSLDPRRETQYF. This rearrangement joins TRBV5-4 to TRBJ2-5; tentatively, D is TRBD2 (5 bases). Between the trimmed V and J ends, which lost 4 bases and 5 bases, there was a span of 15 bases. The germline gives CDR1 SGHNT, CDR2 YYREEE (reference sequence). The CDR3 length is 14 residues.